Below, 28 T cell receptor beta chains from the same sample are listed, as sequenced in a study of cytomegalovirus exposure and HLA in healthy donors. PCR was performed using 60 Vbeta and 13 Jbeta primers. Sequencing used immunoSEQ multiplex PCR; TCRdb keeps in-frame clones, though not all of them. Counted here are about 87,000 clones, about four fifths occurring once; the ten biggest clones make up about 4%. Material: PBMCs. These TCRs come from a woman aged 35 to 49 in good health and CMV-seronegative.

This clone was observed a handful of times. CDR3 in DNA: TGTGCCAGCACCGGCGGCCTTTCAGATACGCAGTATTTT. Its protein is CASTGGLSDTQYF. The chain carries TRBV7-9 and TRBJ2-3; D uncertain. This CDR3 comprises 13 residues. Between the trimmed V and J ends, which lost 7 bases and 4 bases, there was a span of 12 bases. CDR1 is SEHNR and CDR2 is FQNEAQ in the germline V gene (reference sequence).

This clone is a singleton in its sample. This chain joins TRBV7-9 and TRBJ1-2, with TRBD1 identical over 7 bases. J was trimmed by 2 bases and V by 1 base; bases with no gene match: 4. Per the germline V gene, CDR1 is SEHNR and CDR2 is FQNEAQ (reference sequence). The CDR3 sequence is 15 residues long. CDR3 loop: CASSLDRDRNYGYTF. CDR3 nucleotide sequence: TGTGCCAGCAGCTTAGACCGGGACAGAAACTATGGCTACACCTTC.

The V gene is TRBV7-9, the J gene TRBJ2-1; D ambiguous. The germline V gene encodes CDR1 SEHNR and CDR2 FQNEAQ (reference sequence). CDR3 size: 13 residues. The V end lost 4 bases, the J end lost 5 bases, and 9 bases lay between the germline ends. For the CDR3, the DNA is TGTGCCAGCAGCTCGAGCCCTGACAATGAGCAGTTCTTC. Its protein is CASSSSPDNEQFF.

The chain couples TRBV29-1 to TRBJ1-2; D ambiguous. The germline V and J ends were trimmed by 6 bases and 3 bases, with 17 bases remaining between them. The CDR3 is made up of 14 amino acids. Looked up from germline, CDR1 is SQVTM and CDR2 is ANQGSEA. The CDR3 nucleotides are TGCAGCGTCGACGCCCCGGGTGTCGACTATGGCTACACCTTC. This translates into CSVDAPGVDYGYTF.

The chain has TRBV18 and TRBJ1-1; a possible D gene is TRBD1 (5 bases). The CDR3 covers 15 residues. From germline, CDR1 is KGHSH and CDR2 LQKENI. Trimming removed 3 bases at V and 1 base at J, with 12 bases between. CDR3 in amino acids: CASSPPGRRNTEAFF. In DNA form, the CDR3 reads TGTGCCAGCTCACCGCCAGGGCGGAGGAACACTGAAGCTTTCTTT.

The chain couples TRBV28 to TRBJ2-7; 9 nucleotides agree with TRBD1. The trim removed 2 bases at V and 6 bases at J, leaving 8 bases unmatched. The germline gives CDR1 MDHEN, CDR2 SYDVKM. This CDR3 has 15 amino acids. The CDR3 protein is CASSLTGGAVAEQYF. The CDR3 coding sequence is TGTGCCAGCAGTTTAACAGGGGGCGCGGTGGCCGAGCAGTACTTC.

This clone has more than one count but fewer than ten. This chain connects TRBV6-4 to TRBJ2-3; 9 nucleotides line up with TRBD2. This CDR3 has 15 residues. J gave up 3 bases and V 0 bases, and 1 base lay outside the gene matches. Germline CDR1 reads MRHNA; CDR2 reads SNTAGT. The chain's CDR3 is CASSDSRGGTDTQYF. In DNA, the CDR3 is TGTGCCAGCAGTGACTCGCGGGGGGGAACAGATACGCAGTATTTT.

The chain employs TRBV19 and TRBJ1-1; D unresolved. The CDR3 has 16 residues. Trimming stripped 7 bases from V and 5 bases from J, with 23 bases between. Germline V gene lookup returns CDR1 LNHDA and CDR2 SQIVND (reference sequence). This CDR3 reads CASTQKRAGGRTEAFF. The CDR3 region has the DNA TGTGCCAGTACCCAAAAAAGGGCGGGCGGAAGGACTGAAGCTTTCTTT.

The chain couples TRBV5-1 to TRBJ2-7; 12 bases agree with TRBD1. CDR3 length: 14 residues. Looked up from germline, CDR1 is SGHRS and CDR2 is YFSETQ. The V segment lost 4 bases and the J segment 4 bases; nucleotides outside the gene matches: 3. CDR3 sequence: CASSRGQGAYEQYF. The CDR3 DNA is TGCGCCAGCAGCCGGGGACAGGGGGCGTACGAGCAGTACTTC.

This clone was detected only a few times. V is TRBV5-4 and J is TRBJ1-1; TRBD1 agrees at 8 bases. The CDR3 spans 17 residues. V trimming: 0 bases; J trimming: 3 bases; junction bases outside the gene matches: 10. Per germline, CDR1 SGHNT and CDR2 YYREEE (reference sequence). CDR3: CASSLEAGGGTDTEAFF. The CDR3 nucleotides read TGTGCCAGCAGCTTGGAAGCAGGGGGCGGGACGGACACTGAAGCTTTCTTT.

The CDR3 is CASSYSNGQGNQPQHF. The CDR3 nucleotides are TGTGCCAGCAGTTACTCGAATGGACAGGGCAATCAGCCCCAGCATTTT. V and J are TRBV6-6 and TRBJ1-5; 7 bases agree with TRBD1. V lost 0 bases and J lost 2; bases outside the gene matches: 4. CDR3 size: 16 residues. Germline-derived CDR1 and CDR2 are MNHNY and SVGAGI (reference sequence).

J is TRBJ2-5 and V is TRBV14; D is possibly TRBD2 (5 bases). Germline V lookup: CDR1 SGHDN, CDR2 FVKESK. The CDR3 totals 16 residues. V lost 0 bases, J lost 2 bases, and 13 bases lay in between. CDR3 coding DNA: TGTGCCAGCAGCCAAGATAGGGCTAGCTGGCAAGAGACCCAGTACTTC. This codes for CASSQDRASWQETQYF.

The rearrangement joins TRBV6-6 to TRBJ2-1; 8 bases line up with TRBD1. The CDR3 has 15 residues. V lost 4 bases to trimming and J lost 4 bases; unmatched junction nucleotides: 6. Germline V gene data show CDR1 as MNHNY and CDR2 as SVGAGI (reference sequence). The CDR3 coding sequence is TGTGCCAGCAGTTCCCCCGGGACAGGATACAATGAGCAGTTCTTC. It translates to CASSSPGTGYNEQFF.

DNA of the CDR3: TGTGCCTGGAGTGTGGGACAGGGAGGGGATACGCAGTATTTT. Its translation: CAWSVGQGGDTQYF. This chain uses TRBV30 with TRBJ2-3; 9 bases fit TRBD1. With V trimmed by 0 bases and J by 6 bases, 4 bases remained unmatched. The CDR3 is 14 residues long. Germline V gene data show CDR1 as GTSNPN and CDR2 as SVGIG (reference sequence).

The genes are TRBV28 and TRBJ1-5; 10 nucleotides align to TRBD1. CDR1 and CDR2 from the germline V gene are MDHEN and SYDVKM. J gave up 5 bases and V 2 bases, and 0 bases lay outside the gene matches. The CDR3 covers 14 residues. The CDR3 here is CASSLGTGDQPQHF. The CDR3 DNA sequence: TGTGCCAGCAGTTTAGGGACAGGGGATCAGCCCCAGCATTTT.

In regard to this clone: The same CDR3 is also encoded by other DNA sequences in this sample. The V gene is TRBV30, the J gene TRBJ1-2; D might be TRBD1 (5 bases). Looked up from germline, CDR1 is GTSNPN and CDR2 is SVGIG (reference sequence). Trimming took off 2 bases at V and 5 bases at J, with 6 bases between the two ends. The CDR3 loop spans 11 amino acids. The CDR3 nucleotides are TGTGCCTGGAGTAGGGGTTATGGCTACACCTTC. As protein: CAWSRGYGYTF.

The chain carries TRBV7-9 and TRBJ1-5; D call uncertain. Germline CDR1 is SEHNR and CDR2 is FQNEAQ (reference sequence). The CDR3 consists of 13 residues. V dropped 8 bases and J dropped 4 bases, with 12 bases sitting between them. The CDR3 DNA reads as TGTGCCAGCGGTGGGGAGAAAAATCAGCCCCAGCATTTT. It codes for CASGGEKNQPQHF.

The genes are TRBV2 and TRBJ1-1, with 8 bases that match TRBD1. Germline lookup yields CDR1 SNHLY and CDR2 FYNNEI. The CDR3 has 13 residues. J was trimmed by 8 bases and V by 6 bases; bases with no gene match: 8. As DNA, the CDR3 is TGTGCCAGCAGAGGAGAAAGGGACAGGGAAGCTTTCTTT. Its protein product is CASRGERDREAFF.

CDR3 nucleotides: TGTGCCAGTAACCCGGACAGGGGAGGAGGAAACACCATATATTTT. Encoded protein: CASNPDRGGGNTIYF. The chain recombines TRBV19 with TRBJ1-3; 9 nucleotides match TRBD1. Germline CDR1 and CDR2: LNHDA and SQIVND (reference sequence). The CDR3 runs to 15 residues. The trim removed 7 bases at V and 4 bases at J, leaving 8 bases unmatched.

On this clone: Sequence at one end of the junction differs from germline and may be a read error. J is TRBJ1-2 and V is TRBV7-6; no reliable D call. Germline-derived CDR1 and CDR2 are SGHVS and FNYEAQ. The CDR3 totals 15 residues. CDR3 DNA sequence: TGTGCCAGGCCCCGGAAAAGACAACCAAACTGTGGCTACACCTTC. Amino acid sequence: CARPRKRQPNCGYTF.

J is TRBJ1-2 and V is TRBV18; 7 bases match TRBD1. With 2 bases clipped from V and 3 bases from J, the junction kept 3 bases outside the gene matches. The CDR3 covers 14 residues. CDR1 KGHSH and CDR2 LQKENI come from the germline V gene. CDR3 region: CASSPDREDYGYTF. The CDR3, as DNA: TGTGCCAGCTCACCAGACAGGGAAGACTATGGCTACACCTTC.

The rearrangement joins TRBV5-1 to TRBJ2-5; 7 nucleotides agree with TRBD2. V was clipped by 2 bases and J by 5 bases; unmatched bases: 3. Germline V gives CDR1 SGHRS, CDR2 YFSETQ. This CDR3 region has 13 residues. CDR3 residues: CASSFPRGETQYF. CDR3 nucleotides: TGCGCCAGCAGCTTCCCGCGGGGGGAGACCCAGTACTTC.

The chain links TRBV10-1 to TRBJ2-7; unclear D gene. CDR3 length: 10 residues. The V gene's germline CDR1 is WNHNN and CDR2 SYGVQD (reference sequence). CDR3 sequence (DNA): TGCGCAGCGAGGAATTACGAGCAGTACTTC. Translation: CAARNYEQYF.

V usage is TRBV30 and J usage is TRBJ1-2; no clear D gene. The CDR3 totals 12 residues. V lost 5 bases and J 7 bases, leaving 14 bases between the germline ends. Germline CDR1 and CDR2: GTSNPN and SVGIG (reference sequence). CDR3: CAWGSPRGGYTF. In nucleotides, the CDR3 is TGTGCCTGGGGTTCGCCGCGCGGTGGCTACACCTTC. Drawing the rest from reference TRBV30 and TRBJ1-2, the complete variable domain is SQTIHQWPATLVQPVGSPLSLECTVEGTSNPNLYWYRQAAGRGLQLLFYSVGIGQISSEVPQNLSASRPQDRQFILSSKKLLLSDSGFYLCAWGSPRGGYTFGSGTRLTVV.

V gene TRBV6-1 combines with J gene TRBJ1-3; no clear D gene. The CDR3 length is 14 residues. In germline, CDR1 is MNHNS, CDR2 SASEGT. V gave up 3 bases and J gave up 2 bases, with 8 bases separating them. CDR3 sequence: CASSEVGPGNTIYF. The CDR3 DNA follows: TGTGCCAGCAGTGAGGTGGGCCCTGGAAACACCATATATTTT.

V gene TRBV9 combines with J gene TRBJ2-5, with D tentatively TRBD2 (5 bases). Germline V lookup: CDR1 SGDLS, CDR2 YYNGEE. The germline V and J ends were trimmed by 0 bases and 1 base, with 10 bases remaining between them. This CDR3 is built from 15 residues. In nucleotides, the CDR3 is TGTGCCAGCAGCGTAGGGCCTAGCCCCCAAGAGACCCAGTACTTC. It specifies CASSVGPSPQETQYF.

This clone was counted only a few times. The rearrangement uses TRBV6-1 and TRBJ1-4; 9 bases line up with TRBD1. V lost 5 bases to trimming and J lost 7 bases; unmatched junction nucleotides: 8. The CDR3 spans 15 residues. Germline loops: CDR1 MNHNS, CDR2 SASEGT. The CDR3: CASSITGTGSEKLFF. The CDR3 bases are TGTGCCAGCAGTATTACCGGGACAGGGAGTGAAAAACTGTTTTTT.

The CDR3 protein is CASSPRGGETQYF. CDR3 nucleotides: TGTGCCAGCAGCCCGCGGGGGGGTGAGACCCAGTACTTC. The rearrangement links TRBV7-2 to TRBJ2-5, with TRBD2 matching over 9 bases. The V and J ends lost 5 bases and 5 bases, in that order; junction bases with no gene match: 3. Looked up from germline, CDR1 is SGHTA and CDR2 is FQGNSA. The CDR3 is 13 residues long.